One and the same sample provided the 7 T cell receptor beta chains below, sequenced in a study of blood T cell repertoires in COVID-19. Sequenced by immunoSEQ multiplex PCR; TCRdb stores in-frame clones only, minus some. The table shows 77,000 or so clones, with 80% to 90% occurring only once. Input material: peripheral blood. These receptors were obtained from a man in his forties or fifties with active COVID-19.

This clone was observed a single time. The chain combines TRBV5-1 with TRBJ1-6; perhaps TRBD1 as D (5 bases). Germline loops: CDR1 SGHRS, CDR2 YFSETQ. The CDR3 spans 17 residues. The ends were cut back, 0 bases at V and 7 bases at J, with 17 bases in the middle. CDR3 in DNA: TGCGCCAGCAGCTTGGCGGGAGGAGGGGAAAAGAATTCACCCCTCCACTTT. Encoded protein: CASSLAGGGEKNSPLHF.

This clone was detected only once. V is TRBV18 and J is TRBJ2-7, with TRBD2 identical over 12 bases. Losses at the gene ends were 4 bases for V and 3 bases for J; bases not matched to a gene: 19. The CDR3 sequence is 20 residues long. Germline values: CDR1 KGHSH, CDR2 LQKENI. CDR3 amino acids: CASSRRVVLEPGLAGYEQYF. The CDR3 DNA reads TGTGCCAGCTCACGCAGGGTGGTTCTCGAACCGGGACTAGCGGGCTACGAGCAGTACTTC.

This clone appeared a single time. This chain connects TRBV19 to TRBJ1-6, with 7 bases identical to TRBD1. Looked up from germline, CDR1 is LNHDA and CDR2 is SQIVND (reference sequence). CDR3 length: 14 amino acids. Germline trimming cut 6 bases from V and 3 bases from J; bases unmatched to any gene: 2. As DNA, the CDR3 is TGTGCCAGTAGGGGACAGAACTATAATTCACCCCTCCACTTT. Its protein is CASRGQNYNSPLHF.

The chain is built from TRBV28 and TRBJ1-6; no definite D call. CDR3 length equals 17 residues. With 6 bases removed from V and 4 bases from J, the gap between germline ends came to 19 bases. Germline CDR1 and CDR2: MDHEN and SYDVKM. CDR3 DNA: TGTGCCAGCAGCCTATCGGGTTTGGAGCTATATAATTCACCCCTCCACTTT. It is translated as CASSLSGLELYNSPLHF.

The chain is built from TRBV28 and TRBJ1-3, with 10 bases that match TRBD1. Trimming cost V 5 bases and J 9 bases; bases outside gene matches: 10. Germline CDR1 reads MDHEN; CDR2 reads SYDVKM. The CDR3 spans 15 residues. The CDR3 DNA is TGTGCCAGCAGTCCGGGACAGGGGAGGAAGGGCACCATATATTTT. Translated: CASSPGQGRKGTIYF.

The CDR3 is CASSGGQGYGYTF. The CDR3 DNA sequence: TGTGCCAGCAGCGGGGGACAGGGGTATGGCTACACCTTC. The J gene is TRBJ1-2, the V gene TRBV28, with 10 bases identical to TRBD1. The CDR3 contains 13 residues. V shed 6 bases and J 5 bases; nucleotides not matched to a gene: 3. Germline V gives CDR1 MDHEN, CDR2 SYDVKM.

The sample holds one count of this clone. The chain combines TRBV12-3 or TRBV12-4 with TRBJ2-1; 7 bases map to TRBD1. Trimming removed 2 bases from V and 6 bases from J; junction bases left unmatched: 1. The CDR3 consists of 13 residues. The CDR3 DNA reads as TGTGCCAGCAGTTTACAGGGGGTCAATGAGCAGTTCTTC. Protein sequence: CASSLQGVNEQFF.